A selection of T cell receptor beta chains follows, all from one sample in a study of T cells in Graves' hyperthyroidism and ophthalmopathy. TCRdb reprocessed the multiplex PCR reads with MiXCR, giving one entry per CDR3 protein. The data contain 250,000 to 300,000 distinct CDR3 sequences, about 14% of them singletons. Sample: blood. These receptors all come from a woman aged 40 to 50 with Graves' hyperthyroidism that later progressed to Graves' ophthalmopathy. CDR3s include the opening cysteine and the closing phenylalanine or tryptophan. The D gene is left open where the match is weak. Expanded clones get a size class; other rows say once, few or many, or leave the size out.

D gene: TRBD2
J gene: TRBJ2-3
V gene: TRBV7-8
clone size: many
CDR3 DNA: TGTGCCAGCAGCCCTGGGACTAGCGGGATCCCCACAGATACGCAGTATTTT
CDR3 protein: CASSPGTSGIPTDTQYF

D gene: TRBD1
J gene: TRBJ2-2
V gene: TRBV5-4
clone size: -
CDR3 DNA: TGTGCCAGCAGCTTTTTAACAGGGGGAAGTTTCAACACCGGGGAGCTGTTTTTT
CDR3 protein: CASSFLTGGSFNTGELFF

D gene: TRBD1
J gene: TRBJ1-1
V gene: TRBV11-2
clone size: many
CDR3 DNA: TGTGCCAGCAGCTGGAAACAGGGGCTGCTGAACACTGAAGCTTTCTTT
CDR3 protein: CASSWKQGLLNTEAFF

D gene: TRBD1
J gene: TRBJ2-7
V gene: TRBV7-9
clone size: many
CDR3 DNA: TGTGCCAGCAGCTTAGGTCACGCGGGACAGGGGGCTGAGCAGTACTTC
CDR3 protein: CASSLGHAGQGAEQYF

D gene: TRBD2
J gene: TRBJ2-1
V gene: TRBV9
clone size: many
CDR3 DNA: TGTGCCAGCAGCCCCGTGAGCGGGAATTACAATGAGCAGTTCTTC
CDR3 protein: CASSPVSGNYNEQFF

D gene: -
J gene: TRBJ1-2
V gene: TRBV5-1
clone size: many
CDR3 DNA: TGCGCCAGCAGCTTGGAACAGAACTATGGCTACACCTTC
CDR3 protein: CASSLEQNYGYTF

D gene: -
J gene: TRBJ2-7
V gene: TRBV15
clone size: few
CDR3 DNA: TGTGCCACCAGCAGAGACTCTGACAGGAGCTACGAGCAGTACTTC
CDR3 protein: CATSRDSDRSYEQYF

D gene: -
J gene: TRBJ1-1
V gene: TRBV14
clone size: many
CDR3 DNA: TGTGCCAGCAGCCAAGATTGGCGTGACACTGAAGCTTTCTTT
CDR3 protein: CASSQDWRDTEAFF

D gene: -
J gene: TRBJ2-7
V gene: TRBV2
clone size: few
CDR3 DNA: TGTGCCAGCAGGTTAACTGCATACGAGCAGTACTTC
CDR3 protein: CASRLTAYEQYF

D gene: -
J gene: TRBJ2-6
V gene: TRBV7-2
clone size: -
CDR3 DNA: TGTGCCAGCAGCTTAGTATGGAACTCTGGGGCCAACGTCCTGACTTTC
CDR3 protein: CASSLVWNSGANVLTF

D gene: -
J gene: TRBJ2-3
V gene: TRBV7-3
clone size: few
CDR3 DNA: TGTGCCAGCAGCTTACTAGCTTTGGGTACGCAGTATTTT
CDR3 protein: CASSLLALGTQYF

D gene: -
J gene: TRBJ2-7
V gene: TRBV20-1
clone size: many
CDR3 DNA: TGCAGTGCTAGCCCGGGGTTAGCCTACGAGCAGTACTTC
CDR3 protein: CSASPGLAYEQYF

D gene: -
J gene: TRBJ2-3
V gene: TRBV19
clone size: -
CDR3 DNA: TGTGCCAGCCAAAGGGGTCACACAGATACGCAGTATTTT
CDR3 protein: CASQRGHTDTQYF

D gene: -
J gene: TRBJ2-4
V gene: TRBV6-1
clone size: many
CDR3 DNA: TGTGCCGGGACTTGGCAGGGTCATAACATTCAGTACTTC
CDR3 protein: CAGTWQGHNIQYF

D gene: TRBD1
J gene: TRBJ1-2
V gene: TRBV4-1
clone size: many
CDR3 DNA: TGCGCCAGCAGCCACCAGGACAGGCGAAACTATGGCTACACCTTC
CDR3 protein: CASSHQDRRNYGYTF

D gene: -
J gene: TRBJ1-4
V gene: TRBV20-1
clone size: many
CDR3 DNA: TGCAGTGCTAGAGGGGGGGGGTTTGCAACTAATGAAAAACTGTTTTTT
CDR3 protein: CSARGGGFATNEKLFF

D gene: -
J gene: TRBJ1-2
V gene: TRBV12-3/TRBV12-4
clone size: many
CDR3 DNA: TGTGCCAGCACCTTGGGCGTAGTTCGAGCAGGGGATTATGGCTACACCTTC
CDR3 protein: CASTLGVVRAGDYGYTF

D gene: TRBD1
J gene: TRBJ1-1
V gene: TRBV20-1
clone size: -
CDR3 DNA: TGCAGTGCTAGAGGGGCAGGGGGCGCCAATCGCGGTGAAGCTTTCTTT
CDR3 protein: CSARGAGGANRGEAFF

D gene: -
J gene: TRBJ2-3
V gene: TRBV29-1
clone size: many
CDR3 DNA: TGCAGCGTTCGAGGTGCGGGATTATTCACAGATACGCAGTATTTT
CDR3 protein: CSVRGAGLFTDTQYF

D gene: TRBD1
J gene: TRBJ1-6
V gene: TRBV28
clone size: many
CDR3 DNA: TGTGCCAGCAGTTTTCGAAGGGGGCTAAGCTCCTATAATTCACCCCTCCACTTT
CDR3 protein: CASSFRRGLSSYNSPLHF

D gene: TRBD1
J gene: TRBJ2-1
V gene: TRBV7-6
clone size: many
CDR3 DNA: TGTGCCAGCAGCTTAGATAGGGGGCTTGGCGATGAGCAGTTCTTC
CDR3 protein: CASSLDRGLGDEQFF

D gene: -
J gene: TRBJ2-3
V gene: TRBV5-4
clone size: many
CDR3 DNA: TGTGCCAGCAGCTTGGACAGGATGACGCAGTATTTT
CDR3 protein: CASSLDRMTQYF

D gene: TRBD2
J gene: TRBJ2-2
V gene: TRBV7-6
clone size: many
CDR3 DNA: TGTGCCAGCAGCACACTAGCGGGAGTTACCGGGGAGCTGTTTTTT
CDR3 protein: CASSTLAGVTGELFF

D gene: -
J gene: TRBJ2-1
V gene: TRBV19
clone size: few
CDR3 DNA: TGTGCCAGTACCCCGACGAGTTTAACCTACAATGGGCAGTTCTTC
CDR3 protein: CASTPTSLTYNGQFF

D gene: -
J gene: TRBJ2-7
V gene: TRBV9
clone size: many
CDR3 DNA: TGTGCCAGCAGCCTAGATGAGTCCTACGAGCAGTACTTC
CDR3 protein: CASSLDESYEQYF

D gene: -
J gene: TRBJ1-1
V gene: TRBV4-2
clone size: few
CDR3 DNA: TGTGCCAGCAGCCCAGGGAGGTTGAACACTGAAGCTTTCTTT
CDR3 protein: CASSPGRLNTEAFF

D gene: TRBD2
J gene: TRBJ2-1
V gene: TRBV29-1
clone size: -
CDR3 DNA: TGCAGCGTTGAGCGGACTAGTTACAATGAGCAGTTCTTC
CDR3 protein: CSVERTSYNEQFF

D gene: -
J gene: TRBJ2-2
V gene: TRBV5-1
clone size: -
CDR3 DNA: TGCGCCAGCAGCAAGGACTACACCGGGGAGCTGTTTTTT
CDR3 protein: CASSKDYTGELFF

D gene: TRBD2
J gene: TRBJ2-1
V gene: TRBV5-1
clone size: -
CDR3 DNA: TGCGCCAGCAGCTACGGACACCAGCGGGAGGGGAGACAGTTCTTC
CDR3 protein: CASSYGHQREGRQFF

D gene: -
J gene: TRBJ2-7
V gene: TRBV9
clone size: many
CDR3 DNA: TGTGCCAGCAGTAGGTCAGGGGCATGGAACGAGCAGTACTTC
CDR3 protein: CASSRSGAWNEQYF

D gene: -
J gene: TRBJ2-4
V gene: TRBV15
clone size: many
CDR3 DNA: TGTGCCACCAGCAGAGCGTCGGAGGAAGACATTCAGTACTTC
CDR3 protein: CATSRASEEDIQYF

D gene: -
J gene: TRBJ2-1
V gene: TRBV3-1
clone size: many
CDR3 DNA: TGTGCCAGCAGCTCTCGGAATAGCTTTAATGAGCAGTTCTTC
CDR3 protein: CASSSRNSFNEQFF

D gene: TRBD2
J gene: TRBJ2-7
V gene: TRBV7-9
clone size: -
CDR3 DNA: TGTGCCAGCAGCTACCTAGCGGGAGGGCCCTACGAGCAGTACTTC
CDR3 protein: CASSYLAGGPYEQYF

D gene: -
J gene: TRBJ1-1
V gene: TRBV20-1
clone size: once
CDR3 DNA: TGCAGTGTCGACGGGGACACTGAAGCTTTCTTT
CDR3 protein: CSVDGDTEAFF

D gene: -
J gene: TRBJ2-2
V gene: TRBV6-1
clone size: few
CDR3 DNA: TGTGCAGGACAGTTTCCCGGGGAGCTGTTTTTT
CDR3 protein: CAGQFPGELFF

D gene: -
J gene: TRBJ2-1
V gene: TRBV5-1
clone size: many
CDR3 DNA: TGCGCCAGCAGGGACCCAGGGGACTACAATGAGCAGTTCTTC
CDR3 protein: CASRDPGDYNEQFF

D gene: -
J gene: TRBJ1-5
V gene: TRBV4-1
clone size: -
CDR3 DNA: TGCGCCAGCAGCCAAGGACAGGAGTTCGGGCGCCAGCCCCAGCATTTT
CDR3 protein: CASSQGQEFGRQPQHF

D gene: TRBD2
J gene: TRBJ2-1
V gene: TRBV7-9
clone size: many
CDR3 DNA: TGTGCCAGCAGCGGGAAGCGGGAGCCCTACAATGAGCAGTTCTTC
CDR3 protein: CASSGKREPYNEQFF

D gene: TRBD1
J gene: TRBJ2-7
V gene: TRBV6-2/TRBV6-3
clone size: few
CDR3 DNA: TGTGCCAGCAGTTACTCGTCCGGGACAGAATACTACGAGCAGTACTTC
CDR3 protein: CASSYSSGTEYYEQYF

D gene: TRBD2
J gene: TRBJ2-7
V gene: TRBV12-3/TRBV12-4
clone size: many
CDR3 DNA: TGTGCCAGCAGGCGGGAGGGTGCATACGAGCAGTACTTC
CDR3 protein: CASRREGAYEQYF

D gene: -
J gene: TRBJ1-2
V gene: TRBV10-3
clone size: -
CDR3 DNA: TGTGCCATCAGTGATAGCAGGGTGAACTATGGCTACACCTTC
CDR3 protein: CAISDSRVNYGYTF

D gene: -
J gene: TRBJ1-2
V gene: TRBV12-3/TRBV12-4
clone size: -
CDR3 DNA: TGTGCCAGCAGTTTCGAGACCCCGAACTATGGCTACACCTTC
CDR3 protein: CASSFETPNYGYTF

D gene: -
J gene: TRBJ1-5
V gene: TRBV6-2/TRBV6-3
clone size: many
CDR3 DNA: TGTGCCAGCAGTTTACGACCGTTGCGTCAGCCCCAGCATTTT
CDR3 protein: CASSLRPLRQPQHF

D gene: -
J gene: TRBJ2-3
V gene: TRBV2
clone size: many
CDR3 DNA: TGTGCCAGCAGCAAAAGGGATCCCCTGAGAGTAAGAGCGGGCGTGTTAGATACGCAGTATTTT
CDR3 protein: CASSKRDPLRVRAGVLDTQYF

D gene: -
J gene: TRBJ2-1
V gene: TRBV3-1
clone size: many
CDR3 DNA: TGTGCCAGCAGCCAAGATTTAGTAGCGCTCCACAATGAGCAGTTCTTC
CDR3 protein: CASSQDLVALHNEQFF

D gene: TRBD2
J gene: TRBJ2-3
V gene: TRBV2
clone size: many
CDR3 DNA: TGTGCCAGCAGGCAGACGACTAGCGCTCGCACAGATACGCAGTATTTT
CDR3 protein: CASRQTTSARTDTQYF

D gene: -
J gene: TRBJ2-2
V gene: TRBV5-1
clone size: many
CDR3 DNA: TGCGCCAGCAGCTTGGGACTAGCGAACACCGGGGAGCTGTTTTTT
CDR3 protein: CASSLGLANTGELFF

D gene: -
J gene: TRBJ1-1
V gene: TRBV28
clone size: many
CDR3 DNA: TGTGCCAGCAGTTTTCCCAGGCCAGGCACTGAAGCTTTCTTT
CDR3 protein: CASSFPRPGTEAFF

D gene: -
J gene: TRBJ2-1
V gene: TRBV28
clone size: many
CDR3 DNA: TGTGCCAGCATGGACGGCGGCCTGGGAGTGGTTTACTCCTACAATGAGCAGTTCTTC
CDR3 protein: CASMDGGLGVVYSYNEQFF

D gene: TRBD1
J gene: TRBJ2-6
V gene: TRBV18
clone size: many
CDR3 DNA: TGTGCCAGCTCACCACGGGTTGGACAGGGGGCAGCTGGGGCCAACGTCCTGACTTTC
CDR3 protein: CASSPRVGQGAAGANVLTF

D gene: -
J gene: TRBJ2-5
V gene: TRBV14
clone size: few
CDR3 DNA: TGTGCCAGCAGCCCCCGCCAAGGAGGAGAGACCCAGTACTTC
CDR3 protein: CASSPRQGGETQYF

D gene: -
J gene: TRBJ2-7
V gene: TRBV4-1
clone size: many
CDR3 DNA: TGCGCCAGCAGCCAGACTCAGGGGTCCTACGAGCAGTACTTC
CDR3 protein: CASSQTQGSYEQYF

D gene: TRBD2
J gene: TRBJ2-1
V gene: TRBV6-1
clone size: few
CDR3 DNA: TGTGCCAGCAGCCGACTAGCGGGACACTACAATGAGCAGTTCTTC
CDR3 protein: CASSRLAGHYNEQFF

D gene: TRBD2
J gene: TRBJ2-7
V gene: TRBV20-1
clone size: few
CDR3 DNA: TGCAGTGGGACCGATAGACTAGCGGGAGGTTACGAGCAGTACTTC
CDR3 protein: CSGTDRLAGGYEQYF

D gene: TRBD1
J gene: TRBJ1-1
V gene: TRBV20-1
clone size: many
CDR3 DNA: TGCAGTGCTAGAGGACAGGGGGCTTATACCACTGAAGCTTTCTTT
CDR3 protein: CSARGQGAYTTEAFF

D gene: -
J gene: TRBJ2-3
V gene: TRBV27
clone size: many
CDR3 DNA: TGTGCCAGCAGTCCCTCCCCTACCGCCGGCCCTTATCTTGAGCAAGATACGCAGTATTTT
CDR3 protein: CASSPSPTAGPYLEQDTQYF

D gene: -
J gene: TRBJ2-1
V gene: TRBV12-3/TRBV12-4
clone size: -
CDR3 DNA: TGTGCCAACAGTTCCCGAATCCCCAGTAGCCCCTACAATGAGCAGTTCTTC
CDR3 protein: CANSSRIPSSPYNEQFF

D gene: TRBD2
J gene: TRBJ2-5
V gene: TRBV12-3/TRBV12-4
clone size: many
CDR3 DNA: TGTGCCAGCAGTTTAGGCCTAGCGGGGCAAGAGACCCAGTACTTC
CDR3 protein: CASSLGLAGQETQYF

D gene: TRBD2
J gene: TRBJ2-1
V gene: TRBV5-8
clone size: many
CDR3 DNA: TGTGCCAGCAGACCTGGACTAGCGGGGTCCTACAATGAGCAGTTCTTC
CDR3 protein: CASRPGLAGSYNEQFF